This entry is about one TCR beta chain. Method: immunoSEQ multiplex PCR; TCRdb's copy keeps in-frame clones and lacks some. The top ten clones hold 17% of a sample with 95,000 to 100,000 clones, 90% to 95% of them seen once. This specimen comes from a study of blood T cell repertoires in COVID-19. CDR3 length: 15 residues. J lost 5 bases, V lost 7 bases, and 9 bases had no gene match. Looked up from germline, CDR1 is MDHEN and CDR2 is SYDVKM. This clonotype was sampled from a man aged 45-60 years with acute or convalescent COVID-19. The sequenced material came from peripheral blood. The rearrangement uses TRBV28 and TRBJ2-1; 9 nucleotides match TRBD2. CDR3 residues: CASTLGGGGDNEQFF. CDR3 nucleotide sequence: TGTGCCAGCACCCTTGGTGGCGGGGGGGACAATGAGCAGTTCTTC.